Each of the 17 T cell receptor beta chains below was sequenced from the same sample in a study of cytomegalovirus exposure and HLA in healthy donors (dated 2017 in TCRdb). Receptor libraries were prepared by the immunoSEQ multiplex PCR assay. For the multiplex PCR, a mixture combining 60 forward primers for TCR Vbeta segments and 13 reverse primers for TCR Jbeta segments was used. Drawn from immuneACCESS, this table holds only the in-frame rearrangements with V and J called that TCRdb kept. Clones are partly lost; checked studies trace under half to an unresolved V gene and leave the rest unexplained. The sample data list roughly 97,000 clones, and approximately 80% of these were observed just once. In total, the top ten clones hold 5% to 6.5% of the sample. Material: PBMCs. The source is a young woman in good health and CMV-seropositive.

The chain is built from TRBV4-2 and TRBJ2-3; D not resolved. The germline CDR1 and CDR2 sequences are LGHNA and YNFKEQ. The CDR3 has 13 amino acids. Trimming took 4 bases from V and 0 from J, leaving 5 bases between them. The CDR3 is CASSPPSTDTQYF. In DNA form, the CDR3 reads TGTGCCAGCAGCCCCCCTAGCACAGATACGCAGTATTTT.

The gene calls are TRBV4-1 and TRBJ1-2; 7 bases align to TRBD1. V was clipped by 4 bases and J by 4 bases; unmatched bases: 9. Germline V gene data show CDR1 as MGHRA and CDR2 as YSYEKL. The CDR3 has 15 amino acids. For the CDR3, the DNA is TGCGCCAGCAGCCCGACCGGGACAGATGCCTATGGCTACACCTTC. It specifies CASSPTGTDAYGYTF.

The chain employs TRBV2 and TRBJ1-5; 8 bases map to TRBD1. V shed 10 bases and J 7 bases; nucleotides not matched to a gene: 9. Germline CDR1 SNHLY, CDR2 FYNNEI. CDR3 size: 13 residues. In nucleotides, the CDR3 is TGTGCCATTTCACAGGGGGAGGTGCAGCCCCAGCATTTT. Amino acid sequence: CAISQGEVQPQHF.

This clone was counted only a few times. The chain joins TRBV28 to TRBJ1-1; 9 bases agree with TRBD1. This CDR3 is 15 amino acids long. Trimming cost V 6 bases and J 5 bases; bases outside gene matches: 10. Germline V gene lookup returns CDR1 MDHEN and CDR2 SYDVKM. CDR3 sequence reads: CASRLYGTGSTEAFF. CDR3 nucleotide sequence: TGTGCCAGCAGACTTTACGGGACAGGGAGTACTGAAGCTTTCTTT.

This clone was seen only once. The rearrangement links TRBV27 to TRBJ2-3; perhaps TRBD2 as D (8 bases). The V gene lost 5 bases and the J gene lost 8 bases, with 26 bases spanning the gap. This CDR3 is 17 amino acids long. Germline loops: CDR1 MNHEY, CDR2 SMNVEV (reference sequence). The CDR3, as DNA: TGTGCCAGCAGTCCAACTGTCGCGGGAGGCCCAGGGGGTACGCAGTATTTT. Encoded protein: CASSPTVAGGPGGTQYF.

This clone was seen a single time. This chain joins TRBV5-1 and TRBJ2-7; 7 bases match TRBD2. CDR3 length: 14 residues. J lost 1 base, V lost 3 bases, and 4 bases had no gene match. Germline V CDR1 and CDR2: SGHRS, YFSETQ. The CDR3 loop reads CASSSGGTSYEQYF. The DNA of the CDR3 is TGCGCCAGCAGCTCGGGGGGAACATCCTACGAGCAGTACTTC.

This clone was observed a handful of times. The genes are TRBV10-3 and TRBJ1-3, with D perhaps TRBD1 (5 bases). The CDR3 has 13 amino acids. Germline V gene sequence: CDR1 ENHRY, CDR2 SYGVKD. The CDR3 reads CATGGSSGNTIYF. CDR3 DNA sequence: TGTGCAACAGGCGGGAGCTCTGGAAACACCATATATTTT.

The sample holds one count of this clone. The chain combines TRBV12-5 with TRBJ1-4; 7 nucleotides agree with TRBD1. V lost 6 bases to trimming and J lost 0 bases; unmatched junction nucleotides: 13. This CDR3 region has 18 residues. Germline loops: CDR1 LGHNT, CDR2 FRNRAP. This chain's CDR3 is CASGQCTGTAATNEKLFF. CDR3 DNA sequence: TGTGCTAGTGGCCAATGCACCGGGACAGCTGCAACTAATGAAAAACTGTTTTTT.

This chain connects TRBV7-9 to TRBJ2-7; 9 nucleotides align to TRBD1. This CDR3 contains 15 residues. V lost 4 bases to trimming and J lost 5 bases; unmatched junction nucleotides: 9. Per germline, CDR1 SEHNR and CDR2 FQNEAQ (reference sequence). CDR3 bases: TGTGCCAGCAGCTCAAACGGACAGGGGACCCACGAGCAGTACTTC. This encodes CASSSNGQGTHEQYF.

The V and J genes are TRBV28 and TRBJ2-1; TRBD2 matches at 13 bases. J was trimmed by 6 bases and V by 2 bases; bases with no gene match: 7. Germline values: CDR1 MDHEN, CDR2 SYDVKM. This CDR3 contains 17 residues. The CDR3 DNA reads as TGTGCCAGCAGTTTACGGACTAGCGGGAGTTTTGGCAATGAGCAGTTCTTC. Translation gives CASSLRTSGSFGNEQFF.

This clone showed up just once. The chain is built from TRBV5-6 and TRBJ2-5, with 12 positions matching TRBD2. CDR1 and CDR2 from the germline V gene are SGHDT and YYEEEE. J lost 2 bases, V lost 2 bases, and 4 bases had no gene match. The CDR3 has 16 amino acids. This CDR3 is CASSLLAGGKQETQYF. The CDR3 DNA sequence: TGTGCCAGCAGCTTACTAGCGGGAGGTAAACAAGAGACCCAGTACTTC.

This rearrangement joins TRBV27 to TRBJ2-5; D perhaps matches TRBD1 (6 bases). The CDR3 has 13 residues. The V gene's germline CDR1 is MNHEY and CDR2 SMNVEV (reference sequence). The ends were cut back, 8 bases at V and 2 bases at J, with 12 bases in the middle. The CDR3 protein is CASSAGVQETQYF. As DNA, the CDR3 is TGTGCCAGCTCCGCAGGGGTGCAAGAGACCCAGTACTTC.

This chain connects TRBV28 to TRBJ2-6; the D gene is possibly TRBD1 (5 bases). Trimming left V 7 bases short and J 0 bases short, with 7 bases between. The CDR3 spans 14 residues. Germline values: CDR1 MDHEN, CDR2 SYDVKM. CDR3 in amino acids: CASMGRSGANVLTF. The CDR3 bases are TGTGCCAGCATGGGGCGCTCTGGGGCCAACGTCCTGACTTTC.

This chain uses TRBV5-1 with TRBJ2-7; 9 bases line up with TRBD2. Unmatched junction bases numbered 10, after V lost 4 bases and J lost 5 bases. Germline-derived CDR1 and CDR2 are SGHRS and YFSETQ. The CDR3 has 15 amino acids. The CDR3 coding sequence is TGCGCCAGCAGCGTACGACTAGCGGCTCCGGACGAGCAGTACTTC. It yields the protein CASSVRLAAPDEQYF.

This clone was picked up a small number of times. The V call is TRBV5-1, the J call TRBJ2-2; D remains unclear. The germline V and J ends were trimmed by 0 bases and 6 bases, with 12 bases remaining between them. The CDR3 has 15 amino acids. CDR1 is SGHRS and CDR2 is YFSETQ in the germline V gene. The CDR3 nucleotides read TGCGCCAGCAGCTTGGCGACTCCTACGCCCGGGGAGCTGTTTTTT. Amino acids: CASSLATPTPGELFF.

The CDR3 protein is CAISGGQNEQYF. Written as DNA, the CDR3 is TGTGCCATCAGTGGGGGGCAGAACGAGCAGTACTTC. The chain carries TRBV10-3 and TRBJ2-7; TRBD1 might be the D (6 bases). CDR1 and CDR2 (germline): ENHRY, SYGVKD. V was shortened by 4 bases and J by 5 bases, with 9 bases between the two germline ends. This CDR3 spans 12 amino acids.

The gene calls are TRBV29-1 and TRBJ2-2; D is uncertain. CDR1 is SQVTM, CDR2 ANQGSEA, per germline. Deletions cut 5 bases from V and 5 bases from J, with 6 bases between. The CDR3 totals 11 residues. CDR3 loop: CSVSNTGELFF. The CDR3 region has the DNA TGCAGCGTTTCTAATACCGGGGAGCTGTTTTTT.